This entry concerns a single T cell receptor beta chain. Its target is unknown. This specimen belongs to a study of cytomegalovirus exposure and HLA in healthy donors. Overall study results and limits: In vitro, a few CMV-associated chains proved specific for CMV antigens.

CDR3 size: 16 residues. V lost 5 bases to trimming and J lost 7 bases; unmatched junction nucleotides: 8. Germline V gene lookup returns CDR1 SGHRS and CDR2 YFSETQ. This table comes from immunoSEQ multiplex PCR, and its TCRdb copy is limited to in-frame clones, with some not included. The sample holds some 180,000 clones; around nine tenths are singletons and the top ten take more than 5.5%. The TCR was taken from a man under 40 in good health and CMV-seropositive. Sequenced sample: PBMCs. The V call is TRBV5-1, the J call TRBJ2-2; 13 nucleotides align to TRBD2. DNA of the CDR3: TGCGCCAGCAGAGCTGGACTAGCGGGAGAAGGCGGGGAGCTGTTTTTT. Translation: CASRAGLAGEGGELFF.